The sequence of this T cell receptor beta chain was determined in a study of CD8 T cells in Susac syndrome. This CDR3 has 17 residues. Unmatched junction bases numbered 6, after V lost 5 bases and J lost 3 bases. Germline lookup yields CDR1 LGHNA and CDR2 YNFKEQ. The multiple sclerosis controls were treatment-naive patients with relapsing-remitting disease that was stable or active. RNA totalling roughly 0.45 to 1 ug underwent reverse transcription with random hexamers. The method of amplification for TCR beta CDR3 was immunoSEQ multiplex PCR, covering 54 Vbeta and 13 Jbeta. Each CDR3 protein is one row after TCRdb ran MiXCR on the immunoSEQ multiplex PCR reads. The sample yields some 110,000 distinct CDR3 sequences, approximately 93% seen once.

The source material was CD4+ T cells from PBMCs. This TCR was sampled from a human donor with multiple sclerosis. V and J are TRBV4-2 and TRBJ2-2; 13 bases map to TRBD2. The CDR3 region has the DNA TGTGCCAGCAGCGCCCCCGGGACTAGCGGGGACACCGGGGAGCTGTTTTTT. It translates to CASSAPGTSGDTGELFF.